Listed below are T cell receptor beta chains from one sample, sequenced in a study of identical twins. TCRdb itself ran the 5' RACE reads through MiXCR, one entry per CDR3 protein. The sample comprises around 1.7 million distinct CDR3 sequences, 32% of which are singletons, and more than 0.25% rests with the top ten. The specimen sequenced was cord blood. The receptors originated from a newborn girl in good health. Each CDR3 is given with its conserved first and last residue. The D gene is left open where the match is weak. Not all rows give a size; the values are once, few, many and, for expanded clones, a class.

TRBJ2-1 few TRBD2 TRBV5-1 CASSYPGLAGGNEQFF TGCGCCAGCAGCTATCCGGGACTAGCGGGGGGGAATGAGCAGTTCTTC
TRBJ2-7 NA NA TRBV4-2 CASSQGVASASYNEQYF TGTGCCAGCAGCCAAGGGGTTGCTAGCGCCTCCTACAATGAGCAGTACTTC
TRBJ1-1 NA TRBD1 TRBV4-2 CASSQADREDTEAFF TGTGCCAGCAGCCAAGCAGACAGGGAGGACACTGAAGCTTTCTTT
TRBJ2-1 NA NA TRBV20-1 CSARGSQGYNEQFF TGCAGTGCTAGGGGGTCCCAGGGATACAATGAGCAGTTCTTC
TRBJ2-7 NA NA TRBV5-4 CASSLLHSPTYEQYF TGTGCCAGCAGCTTGCTTCACAGCCCCACCTACGAGCAGTACTTC
TRBJ1-6 once NA TRBV3-1 CANSLGRSSPLHF TGTGCCAACAGCTTAGGGAGGTCTTCACCCCTCCACTTT
TRBJ2-7 few TRBD1 TRBV6-6 CASSYDRGTSYEQYF TGTGCCAGCAGTTACGACAGGGGCACTTCCTACGAGCAGTACTTC
TRBJ2-5 NA NA TRBV11-2 CASSVELAAQETQYF TGTGCCAGCAGCGTCGAACTAGCCGCCCAAGAGACCCAGTACTTC
TRBJ2-1 NA NA TRBV7-9 CASSLVGDFINEQFF TGTGCCAGCAGCTTAGTCGGCGACTTTATCAATGAGCAGTTCTTC
TRBJ2-1 NA TRBD1 TRBV3-1 CASSQGPGQEFF TGTGCCAGCAGCCAGGGACCGGGACAGGAGTTCTTC
TRBJ1-5 NA NA TRBV12-3/TRBV12-4 CASSFYRANQPQHF TGTGCCAGCAGTTTCTACAGGGCCAATCAGCCCCAGCATTTT
TRBJ2-1 NA NA TRBV12-3/TRBV12-4 CASRLPSGRDNEQFF TGTGCCAGCAGACTCCCTTCGGGCAGGGACAATGAGCAGTTCTTC
TRBJ1-2 few NA TRBV6-2/TRBV6-3 CASSYSTLVTGYTF TGTGCCAGCAGTTACTCCACCCTGGTCACTGGCTACACCTTC